This T cell receptor (beta chain) is from a study of blood T cell repertoires in COVID-19. Overall study context: The United States, Italy and Spain supplied acute and convalescent COVID-19 samples.

Categorization into cohorts depended on clinical history that participants reported. Some clones are missing from TCRdb's copy, which holds only in-frame ones; the method was immunoSEQ multiplex PCR. The sample lists some 200,000 clones; 81% were seen once. CDR1 and CDR2 from the germline V gene are SQVTM and ANQGSEA. The V segment lost 6 bases and the J segment 2 bases; nucleotides outside the gene matches: 10. This CDR3 spans 15 amino acids. The TCR originated in a woman between 50 and 59 years old with acute COVID-19. Specimen: PBMCs or T cells enriched from blood (not recorded which). The gene calls are TRBV29-1 and TRBJ1-2; 9 bases match TRBD1. The CDR3 protein is CSVTQGQGVNYGYTF. CDR3 coding DNA: TGCAGCGTGACGCAGGGACAGGGCGTAAACTATGGCTACACCTTC.